The TCR beta chain under discussion was sequenced for a study of T cell responses to AZD1222 COVID-19 vaccine (dated by TCRdb to the early 2020s). Notes on the research overall: A total of 233 trial participants underwent TCR sequencing, of whom around 210 had received two doses of AZD1222 and some 25 had received two doses of the MenACWY control vaccine. Trial participants were enrolled by age into 18-55, 56-69 and 70-plus year subgroups, with 148, 28 and 57 TCR-sequenced participants respectively. What the research found in general, with its limitations: Conclusions about previously exposed vaccinees are limited because only five to seven AZD1222 recipients were SARS-CoV-2 seropositive at baseline. Participants were mostly white British and included more females than males, and it was suggested by the authors that clonal diversity may have been underestimated. The 56-69-year group was small, and its depth increase did not reach significance, likely because of low power. Nearly half of unique spike-specific TCRs reportedly recognized epitopes outside regions mutated in the B.1.351 and B.1.1.7 variants. Because no day 14 peak-response samples were available, repertoires were characterized only after the peak T cell response. CD4 TCRs associated with the vaccine covered the entire spike protein, and the dominant responses were in regions 160-218 and 743-854. After two AZD1222 doses, spike-specific TCR breadth and depth were significantly higher than at day 0 and than in MenACWY recipients.

With respect to this clone: Its cognate antigen has yet to be identified. Base-call qualities are not available, and no considerably larger clone is one nucleotide away.

In the paper's terms, the time point label means: about 28 days (+/-7) after the second vaccine dose. Because spike-specific TCR depth and breadth did not differ between the two schedules, AZD1222 recipients who got a second dose at roughly 4 weeks were pooled with those who got a second dose at roughly 12 weeks. Vaccinee samples came from UK trials COV001 and COV002, including a single-blind randomized controlled phase 2/3 trial of AZD1222 (ChAdOx1 nCoV-19) in healthy adults. For TCRbeta chain sequencing, PBMC samples were collected from trial participants at day 0 and at day 28 after the second dose. Via the germline V gene, CDR1 is SGHTA and CDR2 FQGNSA. Trimming costs V 5 bases and J 4 bases, and their ends lie 12 bases apart. There are 14 amino acids in the CDR3, from cysteine to phenylalanine inclusive. Only CDR3 DNA remains: 42 bases, in frame from the first base. The CDR3 regions of human TCRbeta chains were analyzed by immunosequencing. The authors' pipeline ran thus. Repertoire TCRs were checked for matches against a reference library of SARS-CoV-2-specific TCRs that had been generated using the MIRA antigen-specificity platform. Breadth was defined as the fraction of unique TCRs that were SARS-CoV-2-associated. Depth was defined as the fraction of total T cells that were SARS-CoV-2-associated. Each spike-specific TCR was assigned to its reactive spike region and to a CD4 or CD8 class using the MIRA data. Log10-transformed breadth and depth values were compared by one-way ANOVA with Sidak's multiple comparisons tests. TCRdb obtained this table from immuneACCESS and retained in-frame rearrangements with V and J assigned. These tables miss some clones; where compared with another copy, unresolved V genes account for less than half of the shortfall, and the remainder is unexplained. For V, J and clone size, that table is used; D and trimming come from the DNA. The sample table lists some 150,000 clones, roughly 91% of them with a count of one. Together, the top ten hold 3.1% of the sample.

This TCR was sampled from an adult who received the AZD1222 COVID-19 vaccine. The chain is encoded by TRBV7-2 joined to TRBJ1-5, and the D gene may be TRBD1, 5 bases matching. Source: peripheral blood, taken 28 days after the second AZD1222 dose. The base sequence is TGTGCCAGCAGCCCAGACAGCGATAATCAGCCCCAGCATTTT. It specifies CASSPDSDNQPQHF.